These 24 T cell receptor beta chains came from one sample sequenced in a study of blood T cell repertoires in COVID-19. Repertoires were generated with immunoSEQ multiplex PCR, while TCRdb's copy carries only in-frame clones and drops some. The sample gives tens of thousands of clones, 79% of which show up once; less than 30% is in the top ten. Sequenced sample: peripheral blood. Receptors originate from a man in his sixties with active or convalescent COVID-19.

The chain joins TRBV9 to TRBJ2-2, with TRBD2 as a possible D gene (5 bases). Deletions cut 1 base from V and 6 bases from J, with 10 bases between. The CDR3 runs to 14 residues. The V gene's germline CDR1 is SGDLS and CDR2 YYNGEE. Here the CDR3 reads CASSVIGSSGELFF. The CDR3 bases are TGTGCCAGCAGCGTAATAGGGAGCTCCGGGGAGCTGTTTTTT.

This clone was seen at least ten times. The V and J genes are TRBV14 and TRBJ1-6; D is unclear. Germline CDR1 is SGHDN and CDR2 is FVKESK. There are 15 residues in the CDR3. Trimming removed 1 base from V and 2 bases from J, with 6 bases in between. CDR3 residues: CASSQGSTYNSPLHF. The CDR3 DNA reads TGTGCCAGCAGCCAAGGCAGTACCTATAATTCACCCCTCCACTTT.

CDR3 sequence: CASSARNRGGDQPQHF. In nucleotides, the CDR3 is TGTGCCAGCAGCGCCCGAAACAGGGGCGGGGATCAGCCCCAGCATTTT. The chain is built from TRBV3-1 (or the pseudogene TRBV3-2) and TRBJ1-5, with 7 bases identical to TRBD1. V trimming: 5 bases; J trimming: 5 bases; junction bases outside the gene matches: 12. This CDR3 spans 16 amino acids. From germline, CDR1 is LGHDT and CDR2 YNNKEL (reference sequence).

The V call is TRBV24-1, the J call TRBJ1-2; D is perhaps TRBD1 (5 bases). Germline assignment: CDR1 KGHDR and CDR2 SFDVKD. There are 14 residues in the CDR3. Trimming cost V 1 base and J 4 bases, with 9 bases left between them. CDR3 loop: CATSDFRQGYGYTF. CDR3 DNA sequence: TGTGCCACCAGTGATTTCCGGCAGGGCTATGGCTACACCTTC.

This chain uses TRBV5-1 with TRBJ1-2, with 8 nucleotides matching TRBD1. J lost 2 bases, V lost 4 bases, and 10 bases had no gene match. The CDR3 is made up of 16 amino acids. Germline CDR1 SGHRS, CDR2 YFSETQ. The CDR3 sequence is CASSRDGQGANYGYTF. In nucleotides, the CDR3 is TGCGCCAGCAGCCGCGATGGACAGGGAGCCAACTATGGCTACACCTTC.

The CDR3 DNA reads TGTGCCAGCAGTGCCGCTAGCGGGGGCCGCTCCTACAATGAGCAGTTCTTC. Translating it yields CASSAASGGRSYNEQFF. This chain links TRBV6-1 with TRBJ2-1, with TRBD2 matching over 10 bases. V dropped 4 bases and J dropped 0; count of bases not matched to a gene: 6. Germline CDR1 is MNHNS and CDR2 is SASEGT. The CDR3 covers 17 residues.

The rearrangement links TRBV2 to TRBJ2-7; TRBD2 aligns across 9 bases. The CDR3 runs 14 residues. Looked up from germline, CDR1 is SNHLY and CDR2 is FYNNEI. Trimming took 8 bases from V and 0 from J; bases not matched to a gene: 5. CDR3 sequence: CASEASGVSYEQYF. CDR3 nucleotides: TGTGCCAGCGAGGCTAGCGGGGTCTCCTACGAGCAGTACTTC. The full variable domain, completed using reference TRBV2 and TRBJ2-7, is EPEVTQTPSHQVTQMGQEVILRCVPISNHLYFYWYRQILGQKVEFLVSFYNNEISEKSEIFDDQFSVERPDGSNFTLKIRSTKLEDSAMYFCASEASGVSYEQYFGPGTRLTVT.

This chain joins TRBV3-1 (or the pseudogene TRBV3-2) and TRBJ2-7; unclear D gene. The CDR3 covers 14 residues. V dropped 0 bases and J dropped 9 bases, with 15 bases sitting between them. Germline CDR1 and CDR2: LGHDT and YNNKEL (reference sequence). CDR3 DNA: TGTGCCAGCAGCCAAGATTGGGTCCTAGGAGCGCAGTACTTC. Its protein is CASSQDWVLGAQYF.

The J gene is TRBJ2-5, the V gene TRBV5-1; 14 nucleotides match TRBD2. The CDR3 extends over 17 amino acids. The V and J ends lost 0 bases and 1 base, in that order; junction bases with no gene match: 2. Germline CDR1 and CDR2: SGHRS and YFSETQ. The CDR3 DNA is TGCGCCAGCAGCTTGGCCGGACTAGCGGGGGGCCAAGAGACCCAGTACTTC. It is translated as CASSLAGLAGGQETQYF.

This chain links TRBV29-1 with TRBJ2-3; a possible D gene is TRBD2 (5 bases). The CDR3 has 17 amino acids. V dropped 0 bases and J dropped 2 bases, with 18 bases sitting between them. Germline CDR1 SQVTM, CDR2 ANQGSEA. The CDR3 here is CSVEDEHGEHHTDTQYF. For the CDR3, the DNA is TGCAGCGTTGAAGATGAACACGGGGAGCATCACACAGATACGCAGTATTTT.

This clone was found once. The chain has TRBV5-1 and TRBJ2-3; tentative D call: TRBD2 (5 bases). V lost 0 bases, J lost 0 bases, and 11 bases lay in between. Germline V CDR1 and CDR2: SGHRS, YFSETQ. The CDR3 length is 16 residues. Here the CDR3 reads CASSLGASLSTDTQYF. The CDR3 nucleotides are TGCGCCAGCAGCTTGGGGGCTAGCCTTAGCACAGATACGCAGTATTTT.

The chain couples TRBV2 to TRBJ2-7; possible D gene TRBD1, 6 bases. There are 11 residues in the CDR3. Germline V gives CDR1 SNHLY, CDR2 FYNNEI. V was pared by 10 bases and J by 3 bases, with 10 bases between. DNA of the CDR3: TGTGCCACCCAGGGGTTCTACGAGCAGTACTTC. Translation: CATQGFYEQYF.

The gene calls are TRBV25-1 and TRBJ2-7; D may be TRBD1 (5 bases). V was pared by 2 bases and J by 6 bases, with 8 bases between. From germline, CDR1 is MGHDK and CDR2 SYGVNS. This CDR3 comprises 12 residues. CDR3 residues: CASSEQGREQYF. Here the CDR3 DNA reads TGTGCCAGCAGTGAACAGGGTCGCGAGCAGTACTTC.

This chain links TRBV6-2 or TRBV6-3 with TRBJ2-7, with 10 bases matching TRBD2. The trim removed 6 bases at V and 3 bases at J, leaving 14 bases unmatched. The CDR3 length is 17 residues. Germline values: CDR1 MNHEY, CDR2 SVGEGT. DNA for the CDR3: TGTGCCAGCAGCCCTCGGGGACTAGCGAATTCTGGCTACGAGCAGTACTTC. Amino acids: CASSPRGLANSGYEQYF.

On this clone itself: This specimen includes other DNA sequences encoding the same CDR3. V usage is TRBV2 and J usage is TRBJ2-5; 11 nucleotides line up with TRBD2. Germline V gives CDR1 SNHLY, CDR2 FYNNEI. With 6 bases clipped from V and 2 bases from J, the junction kept 11 bases outside the gene matches. The CDR3 loop spans 17 amino acids. CDR3: CASSHLAGGRRQETQYF. In DNA, the CDR3 is TGTGCCAGCAGCCACCTAGCGGGGGGACGACGACAAGAGACCCAGTACTTC.

V gene TRBV2 combines with J gene TRBJ1-6, with D perhaps TRBD1 (5 bases). The CDR3 is 15 residues long. Germline V gene data show CDR1 as SNHLY and CDR2 as FYNNEI. The V gene lost 2 bases and the J gene lost 6 bases, with 11 bases spanning the gap. The CDR3 DNA is TGTGCCAGCAGTGAATACGTGACAGCTAATTCACCCCTCCACTTT. Its protein is CASSEYVTANSPLHF.

The rearrangement joins TRBV7-3 to TRBJ2-1; perhaps TRBD2 as D (5 bases). The CDR3 covers 14 residues. Per the germline V gene, CDR1 is SGHTA and CDR2 is FQGTGA. The V gene lost 5 bases and the J gene lost 5 bases, with 13 bases spanning the gap. The chain's CDR3 is CASSPTRADNEQFF. Written as DNA, the CDR3 is TGTGCCAGCAGCCCAACTAGAGCCGACAATGAGCAGTTCTTC.

The V gene is TRBV4-1, the J gene TRBJ1-5; 8 nucleotides line up with TRBD1. J was trimmed by 9 bases and V by 3 bases; bases with no gene match: 16. The length of the CDR3 is 17 residues. Germline CDR1 reads MGHRA; CDR2 reads YSYEKL. CDR3 residues: CASSQVIGQGFSLPQHF. The CDR3 nucleotides read TGCGCCAGCAGCCAGGTTATAGGACAGGGCTTTAGTTTGCCCCAGCATTTT.

The V and J genes are TRBV19 and TRBJ1-2; D gene uncertain. Germline V gene sequence: CDR1 LNHDA, CDR2 SQIVND (reference sequence). This CDR3 comprises 14 residues. The V end was cut by 1 base, the J end by 4 bases, with 10 bases between. The CDR3 nucleotides read TGTGCCAGTAGTATAGCTTCTCGGGGCTATGGCTACACCTTC. Protein sequence: CASSIASRGYGYTF. The complete variable domain, with remaining parts taken from reference TRBV19 and TRBJ1-2, reads DGGITQSPKYLFRKEGQNVTLSCEQNLNHDAMYWYRQDPGQGLRLIYYSQIVNDFQKGDIAEGYSVSREKKESFPLTVTSAQKNPTAFYLCASSIASRGYGYTFGSGTRLTVV.

V gene TRBV6-6 combines with J gene TRBJ2-6; D is possibly TRBD1 (6 bases). V was trimmed by 5 bases and J by 2 bases, leaving 10 bases between them. The CDR3 loop spans 15 amino acids. The germline gives CDR1 MNHNY, CDR2 SVGAGI (reference sequence). The CDR3 loop reads CASSTGTTGANVLTF. The CDR3 coding sequence is TGTGCCAGCAGTACAGGGACAACTGGGGCCAACGTCCTGACTTTC.

The chain couples TRBV7-8 to TRBJ2-3; 11 nucleotides line up with TRBD2. The V gene's germline CDR1 is SGHVS and CDR2 FQNEAQ. This CDR3 spans 15 amino acids. With V trimmed by 5 bases and J by 5 bases, 6 bases remained unmatched. The CDR3 DNA is TGTGCCAGCAGCGAACTAGCGGGAGTTGAAGATACGCAGTATTTT. This encodes CASSELAGVEDTQYF.

CDR3 residues: CASSVEPSGVNSPLHF. CDR3 nucleotides: TGTGCCAGCAGCGTAGAACCGTCCGGGGTTAATTCACCCCTCCACTTT. V gene TRBV9 combines with J gene TRBJ1-6; D ambiguous. This CDR3 has 16 residues. Per the germline V gene, CDR1 is SGDLS and CDR2 is YYNGEE. Between the trimmed V and J ends, which lost 0 bases and 6 bases, there was a span of 13 bases.

V and J are TRBV19 and TRBJ2-5; TRBD1 matches at 10 bases. The V gene's germline CDR1 is LNHDA and CDR2 SQIVND (reference sequence). The CDR3 is 15 amino acids. Trimming removed 2 bases from V and 5 bases from J; junction bases left unmatched: 5. The CDR3 protein is CASSILTGGEETQYF. CDR3 bases: TGTGCCAGTAGTATACTGACAGGGGGCGAGGAGACCCAGTACTTC. Full variable domain (rest looked up from reference TRBV19 and TRBJ2-5): DGGITQSPKYLFRKEGQNVTLSCEQNLNHDAMYWYRQDPGQGLRLIYYSQIVNDFQKGDIAEGYSVSREKKESFPLTVTSAQKNPTAFYLCASSILTGGEETQYFGPGTRLLVL.

The chain recombines TRBV28 with TRBJ2-6; D may be TRBD2 (5 bases). Germline V gene lookup returns CDR1 MDHEN and CDR2 SYDVKM. V was cut by 2 bases and J by 2 bases, with 10 bases left in between. CDR3 length: 16 amino acids. The CDR3 coding sequence is TGTGCCAGCAGTTTAACGGGGAACACTGGGGCCAACGTCCTGACTTTC. It encodes CASSLTGNTGANVLTF.